This paragraph covers one TCR beta chain sequence. CDR3 length: 16 residues. CDR1 is SGHRS, CDR2 YFSETQ, per germline. V lost 4 bases to trimming and J lost 13 bases; unmatched junction nucleotides: 16. The data are from a study of cytomegalovirus exposure and HLA in healthy donors. PCR employed 60 Vbeta and 13 Jbeta primers. Generated by immunoSEQ multiplex PCR, the TCRdb table keeps only in-frame clones and is missing some. Of roughly 100,000 clones in the sample, approximately 80% were seen once. What was sequenced was PBMCs. This TCR came from a male donor in good health and CMV-seropositive. The chain recombines TRBV5-1 with TRBJ2-4, with TRBD2 matching 11 bases. The CDR3 DNA is TGCGCCAGCAGCCCAGGTAGCGGGAGGGCAGACGGACGACAGTACTTC. It encodes CASSPGSGRADGRQYF. Full variable domain (remainder filled in from reference TRBV5-1 and TRBJ2-4): KAGVTQTPRYLIKTRGQQVTLSCSPISGHRSVSWYQQTPGQGLQFLFEYFSETQRNKGNFPGRFSGRQFSNSRSEMNVSTLELGDSALYLCASSPGSGRADGRQYFGAGTRLSVL.